This TCR beta chain was documented in a study of blood T cell repertoires in COVID-19. As for the study in general: In each case, the material was cDNA or gDNA derived from T cells, B-cell-depleted T cells, or PBMCs.

As originally analysed: Reference gene primer amplification gave nucleated cell count estimates. The data were produced by immunoSEQ multiplex PCR, yet TCRdb's version contains in-frame clones alone and is incomplete. V and J calls and clone size are those listed in that table; D and trimming were worked out from the DNA. Counted here are hundreds of thousands of clones, 86% occurring once; the ten biggest clones make up just over 7%. This CDR3 has 19 amino acids. The germline V gene has CDR1 LGHNA and CDR2 YSLEER. The junction had 12 bases not matched to a gene; V was cut back by 0 bases and J by 4 bases. The Seattle patients joined while their infection was active and were tracked longitudinally afterward.

Sequenced material: peripheral blood. The rearrangement joins TRBV4-3 to TRBJ2-1; TRBD2 aligns across 10 bases. The sequence came from a woman aged 60-75 years with COVID-19, enrolled during active disease. The CDR3: CASSQDRERGGRNYNEQFF. Written as DNA, the CDR3 is TGCGCCAGCAGCCAAGATCGGGAGCGGGGGGGCCGGAATTACAATGAGCAGTTCTTC.